The entry that follows covers one T cell receptor beta chain sequence. The CDR3 is made up of 19 amino acids. Vbeta (60) and Jbeta (13) primers were used in the PCR. Libraries were prepared by immunoSEQ multiplex PCR; TCRdb keeps only in-frame clonotypes and omits some of them. Found here are about 120,000 clones, about 78% of them singletons; the top ten hold less than 5.5%. These data originate in a study of cytomegalovirus exposure and HLA in healthy donors. This clonotype originated in a woman aged 25 to 45 in good health and CMV-seropositive. Sequenced material: PBMCs. The V and J genes are TRBV21-1 and TRBJ2-7; no check of the table's D call, TRBD2, against the DNA was made. TRBV21-1 is a pseudogene segment. The CDR3 here is CASSRLPGLKEFTHYEQYF. CDR3 nucleotide sequence: TGTGCCAGCAGCAGACTTCCGGGACTCAAAGAATTTACCCACTACGAGCAGTACTTC.